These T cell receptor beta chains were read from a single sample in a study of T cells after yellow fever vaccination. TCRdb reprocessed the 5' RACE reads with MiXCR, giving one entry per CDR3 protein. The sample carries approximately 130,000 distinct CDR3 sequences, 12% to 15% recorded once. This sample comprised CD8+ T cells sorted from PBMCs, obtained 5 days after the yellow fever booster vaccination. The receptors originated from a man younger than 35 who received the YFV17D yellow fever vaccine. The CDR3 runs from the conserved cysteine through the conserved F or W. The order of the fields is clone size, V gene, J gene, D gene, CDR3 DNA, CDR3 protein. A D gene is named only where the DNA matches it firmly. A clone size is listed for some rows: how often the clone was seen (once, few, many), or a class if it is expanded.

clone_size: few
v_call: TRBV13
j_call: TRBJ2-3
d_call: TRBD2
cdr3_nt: TGTGCCAGCAGCTTATACGGGGGGGCTCTTCCGCAGTATTTT
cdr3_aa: CASSLYGGALPQYF

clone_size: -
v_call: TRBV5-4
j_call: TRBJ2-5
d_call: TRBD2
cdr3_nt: TGTGCCAGCAGCTTGGTAGGACTAGGAATCCCGGAGACCCAGTACTTC
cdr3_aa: CASSLVGLGIPETQYF

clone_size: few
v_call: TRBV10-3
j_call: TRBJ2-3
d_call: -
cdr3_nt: TGTGCCATCAGTGAGGGGGTAGCGGCTAGCACAGATACGCAGTATTTT
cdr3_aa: CAISEGVAASTDTQYF

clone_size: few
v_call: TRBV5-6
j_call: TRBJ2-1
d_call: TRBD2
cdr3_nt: TGTGCCAGCAGCGCCCTTTTTATAGCGGGGGAACATGAGCAGTTCTTC
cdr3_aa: CASSALFIAGEHEQFF

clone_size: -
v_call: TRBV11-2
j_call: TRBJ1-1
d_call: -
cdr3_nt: TGTGCCAGCAGCCACATGGACACTGAAGCTTTCTTT
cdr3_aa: CASSHMDTEAFF

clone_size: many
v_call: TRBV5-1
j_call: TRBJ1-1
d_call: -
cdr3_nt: TGCGCCAGCAGCCCTAGGGGAACTGAAGCTTTCTTT
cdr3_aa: CASSPRGTEAFF

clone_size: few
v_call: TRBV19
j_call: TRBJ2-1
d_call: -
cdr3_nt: TGTGCCAGTAGTGACCTACTCCGGAGCTCCTACAATGAGCAGTTCTTC
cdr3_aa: CASSDLLRSSYNEQFF

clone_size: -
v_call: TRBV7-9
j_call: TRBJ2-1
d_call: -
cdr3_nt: TGTGCCAGCAGCACCCCCGGGAAAGACAATGAGCAGTTCTTC
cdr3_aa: CASSTPGKDNEQFF

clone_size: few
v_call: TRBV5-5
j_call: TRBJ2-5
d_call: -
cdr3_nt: TGTGCCAGCAGCCTCCACCTCTCCTCGATCATGGAAGAAGAGACCCAGTACTTC
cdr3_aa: CASSLHLSSIMEEETQYF

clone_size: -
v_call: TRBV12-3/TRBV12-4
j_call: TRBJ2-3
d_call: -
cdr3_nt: TGTGCCAGCAGACCCAGGGGCAGGGCCGCAGATACGCAGTATTTT
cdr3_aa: CASRPRGRAADTQYF

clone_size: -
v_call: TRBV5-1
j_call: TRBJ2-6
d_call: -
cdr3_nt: TGCGCCAGCAGCTTAAGGACCGCTAGCTCTGGGGCCAACGTCCTGACTTTC
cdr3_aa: CASSLRTASSGANVLTF

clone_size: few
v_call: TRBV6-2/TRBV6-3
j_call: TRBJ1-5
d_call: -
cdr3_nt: TGTGCCAGCAGTTACTCGGGCAGGCCCCTCAATCAGCCCCAGCATTTT
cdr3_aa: CASSYSGRPLNQPQHF

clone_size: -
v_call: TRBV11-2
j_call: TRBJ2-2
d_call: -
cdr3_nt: TGTGCCAGCAGCTTAGCGCAGGCCATATCCGGGGAGCTGTTTTTT
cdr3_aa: CASSLAQAISGELFF

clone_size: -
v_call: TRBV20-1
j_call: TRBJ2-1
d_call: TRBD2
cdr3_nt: TGCAGTGCCCATGGGCGCGTAGCGGGGGGGTACAATGAGCAGTTCTTC
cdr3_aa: CSAHGRVAGGYNEQFF

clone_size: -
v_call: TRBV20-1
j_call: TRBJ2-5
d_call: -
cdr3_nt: TGCAGTGCTAGAGCCGTTGAGACAGGACCGCCGGAGACCCAGTACTTC
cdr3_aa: CSARAVETGPPETQYF

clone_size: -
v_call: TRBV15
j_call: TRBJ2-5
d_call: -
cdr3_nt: TGTGCCACCAGCAGCACCCGGGACTTCCAAGAGACCCAGTACTTC
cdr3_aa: CATSSTRDFQETQYF

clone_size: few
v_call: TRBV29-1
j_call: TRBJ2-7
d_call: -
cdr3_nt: TGCAGCGTTGTCAAGGGCTACGAGCAGTACTTC
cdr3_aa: CSVVKGYEQYF

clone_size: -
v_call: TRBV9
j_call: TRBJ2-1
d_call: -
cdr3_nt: TGTGCCAGCAGCGCGTTCGGAGTTCCCTACAATGAGCAGTTCTTC
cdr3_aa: CASSAFGVPYNEQFF

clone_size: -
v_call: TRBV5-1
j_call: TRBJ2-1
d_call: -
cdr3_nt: TGCGCCAGCAGCTTGGCCATTGGGGGCGTCGAGCAGTTCTTC
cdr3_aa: CASSLAIGGVEQFF

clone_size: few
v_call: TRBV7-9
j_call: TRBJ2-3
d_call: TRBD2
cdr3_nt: TGTGCCAGCAGCTTAGGTTTCGGACTAGATCCAGATACGCAGTATTTT
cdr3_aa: CASSLGFGLDPDTQYF

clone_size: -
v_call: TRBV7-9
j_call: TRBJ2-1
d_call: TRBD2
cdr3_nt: TGTGCCAGCAGCTTGGACGGACTAGCCAATGAGCAGTTCTTC
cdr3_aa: CASSLDGLANEQFF

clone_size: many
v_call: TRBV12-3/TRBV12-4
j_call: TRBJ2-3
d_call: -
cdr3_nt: TGTGCCAGCACCAACAAGGGGGATACGCAGTATTTT
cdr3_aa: CASTNKGDTQYF

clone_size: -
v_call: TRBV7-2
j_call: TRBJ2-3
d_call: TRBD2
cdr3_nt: TGTGCCAGCAGGGGAGCGGGGGGGGAGGATACGCAGTATTTT
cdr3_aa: CASRGAGGEDTQYF

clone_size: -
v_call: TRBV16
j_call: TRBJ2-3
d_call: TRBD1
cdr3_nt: TGTGCCAGCAGCCAATCCATAGGGGGCGTCACAGATACGCAGTATTTT
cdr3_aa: CASSQSIGGVTDTQYF

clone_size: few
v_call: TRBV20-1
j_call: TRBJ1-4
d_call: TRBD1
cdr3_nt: TGCAGTGCTACCCACCGGGACAGGGTCGATCGGTATGAAAAACTGTTTTTT
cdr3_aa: CSATHRDRVDRYEKLFF

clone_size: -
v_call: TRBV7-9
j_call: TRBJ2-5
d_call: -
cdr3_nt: TGTGCCAGCAGCTTAGGAACGGAGACCCAGTACTTC
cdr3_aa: CASSLGTETQYF

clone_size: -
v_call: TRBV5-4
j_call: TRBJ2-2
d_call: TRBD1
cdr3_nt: TGTGCCAGCAGCTGGGGACAGCCGAACACCGGGGAGCTGTTTTTT
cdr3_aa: CASSWGQPNTGELFF

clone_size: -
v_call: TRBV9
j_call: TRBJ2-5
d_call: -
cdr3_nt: TGTGCCAGCAGCGTAGTCCCCGGCTCGAAAGAGACCCAGTACTTC
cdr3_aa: CASSVVPGSKETQYF

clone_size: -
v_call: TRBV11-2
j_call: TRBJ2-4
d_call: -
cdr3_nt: TGTGCCAGCAGCCTGAGTAAAAACATTCAGTACTTC
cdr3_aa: CASSLSKNIQYF

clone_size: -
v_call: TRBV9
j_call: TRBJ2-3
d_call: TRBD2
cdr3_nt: TGTGCCAGCAGCCCCCGCGGGGGGGCAGGAGATACGCAGTATTTT
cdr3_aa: CASSPRGGAGDTQYF

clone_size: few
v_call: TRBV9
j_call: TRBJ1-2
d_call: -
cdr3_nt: TGTGCCAGCAGCGTGGGGGGGGCGGTCTATGGCTACACCTTC
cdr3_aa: CASSVGGAVYGYTF

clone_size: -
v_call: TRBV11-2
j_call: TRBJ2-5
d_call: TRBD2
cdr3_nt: TGTGCCAGCAGCTTAGATGGACTAGCGGGGTATAGGGAGACCCAGTACTTC
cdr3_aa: CASSLDGLAGYRETQYF

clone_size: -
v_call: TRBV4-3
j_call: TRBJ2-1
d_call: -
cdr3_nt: TGCGCCAGCAGCCAAGACTCCAGGGGTCCCTACAATGAGCAGTTCTTC
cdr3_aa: CASSQDSRGPYNEQFF

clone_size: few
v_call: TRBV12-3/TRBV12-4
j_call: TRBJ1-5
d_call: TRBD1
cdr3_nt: TGTGCCAGCACCTCCGACAGGGCTCAGCCCCAGCATTTT
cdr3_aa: CASTSDRAQPQHF

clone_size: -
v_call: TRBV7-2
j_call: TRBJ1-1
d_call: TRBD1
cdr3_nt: TGTGCCAGCAGCTTAGTAAATTACAGGGGATCGAACACTGAAGCTTTCTTT
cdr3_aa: CASSLVNYRGSNTEAFF

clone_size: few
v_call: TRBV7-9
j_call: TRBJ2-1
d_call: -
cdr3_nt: TGTGCCAGCAGCTTTTTGTGGGGCACCTACAATGAGCAGTTCTTC
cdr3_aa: CASSFLWGTYNEQFF

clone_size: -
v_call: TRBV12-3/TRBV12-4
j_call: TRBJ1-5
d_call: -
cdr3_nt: TGTGCCAGCAGCTTAGGTGGAAGCAATCAGCCCCAGCATTTT
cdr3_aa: CASSLGGSNQPQHF

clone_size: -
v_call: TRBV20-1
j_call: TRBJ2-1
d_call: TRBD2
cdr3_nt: TGCAGTGCTAGAGATGGGCTAGCGGGGAGAGATGAGCAGTTCTTC
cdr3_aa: CSARDGLAGRDEQFF

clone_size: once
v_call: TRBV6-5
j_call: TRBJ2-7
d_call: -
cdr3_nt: TGTGCCAGCAGTGTCGGGACGGGGGCCGAGCAGTACTTC
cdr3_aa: CASSVGTGAEQYF

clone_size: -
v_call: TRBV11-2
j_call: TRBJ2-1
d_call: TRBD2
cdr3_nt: TGTGCCAGCAGCTCGGGACTAGTGGGTAATGAGCAGTTCTTC
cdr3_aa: CASSSGLVGNEQFF

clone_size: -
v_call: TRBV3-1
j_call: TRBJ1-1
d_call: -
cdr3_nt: TGTGCCAGCAGAAAGGGGAACACTGAAGCTTTCTTT
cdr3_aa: CASRKGNTEAFF

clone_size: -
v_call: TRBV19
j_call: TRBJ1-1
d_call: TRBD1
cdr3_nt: TGTGCCAGTAGTATTATGGGGACAGCTAACACTGAAGCTTTCTTT
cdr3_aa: CASSIMGTANTEAFF

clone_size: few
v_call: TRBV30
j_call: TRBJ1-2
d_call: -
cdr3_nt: TGTGCCTGGTCAGAATTCTATGGCTACACCTTC
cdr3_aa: CAWSEFYGYTF

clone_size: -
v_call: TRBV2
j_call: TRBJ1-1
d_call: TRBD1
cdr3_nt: TGTGCCAGCATTGAAAGGACAGGGGCCCCCTGGACTGAAGCTTTCTTT
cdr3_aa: CASIERTGAPWTEAFF

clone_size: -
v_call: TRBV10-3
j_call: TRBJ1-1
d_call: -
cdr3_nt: TGTGCCATCAGCTTAGGGAGGTCCCCGATGAACACTGAAGCTTTCTTT
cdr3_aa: CAISLGRSPMNTEAFF

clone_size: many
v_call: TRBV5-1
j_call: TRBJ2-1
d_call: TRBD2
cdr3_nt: TGCGCCAGCAGCCCTCTTCCTAGCGGGGGAAACTATGAGCAGTTCTTC
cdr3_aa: CASSPLPSGGNYEQFF

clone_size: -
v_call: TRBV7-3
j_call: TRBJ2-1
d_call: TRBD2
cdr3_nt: TGTGCCAGCAGCTTAAGGGGTTCGATAGCGGGTAACTACAATGAGCAGTTCTTC
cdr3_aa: CASSLRGSIAGNYNEQFF

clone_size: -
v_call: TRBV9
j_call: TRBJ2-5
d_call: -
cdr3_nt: TGTGCCAGCAGCCCCCGAGGGGGCCAAGAGACCCAGTACTTC
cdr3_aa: CASSPRGGQETQYF

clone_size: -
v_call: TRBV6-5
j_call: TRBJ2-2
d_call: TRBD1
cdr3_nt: TGTGCCAGCAGTTACTCCGGCAGGGGGTACACCGGGGAGCTGTTTTTT
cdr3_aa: CASSYSGRGYTGELFF

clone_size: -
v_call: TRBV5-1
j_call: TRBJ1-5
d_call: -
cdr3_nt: TGCGCCAGCAGCTTGCTAGGGAATAGCAATCAGCCCCAGCATTTT
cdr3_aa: CASSLLGNSNQPQHF

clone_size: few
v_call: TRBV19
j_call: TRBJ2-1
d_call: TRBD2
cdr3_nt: TGTGCCAGTGGACTAGCGGGGTACAATGAGCAGTTCTTC
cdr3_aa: CASGLAGYNEQFF

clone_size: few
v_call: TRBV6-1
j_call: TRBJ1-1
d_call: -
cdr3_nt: TGTGCCAGCCGAGACTTTATCGCTGAAGCTTTCTTT
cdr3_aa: CASRDFIAEAFF

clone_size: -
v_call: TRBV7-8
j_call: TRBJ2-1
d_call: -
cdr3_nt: TGTGCCAGCAGCTCCACCCAGGAGGGAGGAGGGAATGAGCAGTTCTTC
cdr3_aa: CASSSTQEGGGNEQFF

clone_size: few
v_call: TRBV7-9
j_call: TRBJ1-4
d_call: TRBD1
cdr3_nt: TGTGCCAGCAGCTCCCTCCGACAGGGGGCTAATGAAAAACTGTTTTTT
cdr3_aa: CASSSLRQGANEKLFF